This T cell receptor (beta chain) derives from a study of blood T cell repertoires in COVID-19. Overall study context: Whether acute or convalescent, the COVID-19 samples came from the United States, Italy and Spain. The analysed material was cDNA or gDNA that came from T cells, B-cell-depleted T cells, or PBMCs.

There are 13 residues in the CDR3. The germline V gene has CDR1 ENHRY and CDR2 SYGVKD. The junction had 7 bases not matched to a gene; V was cut back by 8 bases and J by 4 bases. The data were produced by immunoSEQ multiplex PCR, yet TCRdb's version contains in-frame clones alone and is incomplete. The sample shows 150,000 to 200,000 clones, roughly 87% of them seen only once. J is TRBJ2-5 and V is TRBV10-3, with 7 nucleotides matching TRBD1. This TCR came from a woman aged 45-65 years with acute or convalescent COVID-19. The sequenced sample was peripheral blood. This chain's CDR3 is CAIGQGGLETQYF. As DNA, the CDR3 is TGTGCCATCGGACAAGGGGGCCTAGAGACCCAGTACTTC.